These 2 T cell receptor beta chains were all obtained from the same sample, sequenced in a study of blood T cell repertoires in COVID-19. The protocol was immunoSEQ multiplex PCR, while the TCRdb copy is restricted to in-frame clones and leaves out a portion. The sample carries about 90,000 clones, more than 75% recorded once. Sequenced input: peripheral blood. These receptors all stem from a man aged 70 or older with acute or convalescent COVID-19.

The CDR3 region is CASGPGQGKAKNIQYF. CDR3 bases: TGTGCTAGTGGTCCCGGACAGGGGAAGGCCAAAAACATTCAGTACTTC. The chain carries TRBV12-5 and TRBJ2-4, with 9 positions matching TRBD1. The CDR3 totals 16 residues. Germline loops: CDR1 LGHNT, CDR2 FRNRAP. J was trimmed by 1 base and V by 5 bases; bases with no gene match: 6.

This clone was seen a handful of times. The V and J genes are TRBV2 and TRBJ1-5; 8 nucleotides agree with TRBD1. Germline V CDR1 and CDR2: SNHLY, FYNNEI. The V segment lost 2 bases and the J segment 6 bases; nucleotides outside the gene matches: 9. The CDR3 has 16 residues. CDR3 sequence reads: CASSEQTGASGQPQHF. Here the CDR3 DNA reads TGTGCCAGCAGTGAACAGACAGGGGCTTCAGGTCAGCCCCAGCATTTT.